The following is a T cell receptor beta chain sequence with its context. In the authors' workflow: How many nucleated cells were present was estimated from reference gene primer amplification. The protocol was immunoSEQ multiplex PCR, while the TCRdb copy is restricted to in-frame clones and leaves out a portion. D and trimming were read from the DNA, whereas the V and J calls and clone size are those reported in that table. The sample yields about 200,000 clones, almost 90% seen once. The CDR3 loop spans 12 amino acids. Looked up from germline, CDR1 is MNHEY and CDR2 is SMNVEV (reference sequence). The V end lost 4 bases, the J end lost 11 bases, and 14 bases lay between the germline ends. The data are from a study of blood T cell repertoires in COVID-19. Study background: T cells, B-cell-depleted T cells, or PBMCs provided the cDNA or gDNA that served as material.

This receptor was taken from a man aged 18 to 29 with active or convalescent COVID-19. Sequencing input: peripheral blood. This chain links TRBV27 with TRBJ1-1; D is perhaps TRBD1 (5 bases). This CDR3 is CASSSYTGSAFF. CDR3 DNA sequence: TGTGCCAGCAGTTCGTATACAGGTTCGGCTTTCTTT.